This T cell receptor (beta chain) was sequenced during a study of blood T cell repertoires in COVID-19. Study background: Material from acute and convalescent COVID-19 was sourced from the United States, Italy and Spain. In each case, the material was cDNA or gDNA derived from T cells, B-cell-depleted T cells, or PBMCs.

Study processing details: Counts of nucleated cells, estimated from reference gene primer amplification, were obtained. Assay used: immunoSEQ multiplex PCR; TCRdb lists only in-frame clones, some missing. The DNA gave D and trimming, while V, J and clone size come from that table. The profile shows about 56,000 clones, roughly 89% of them singletons. This clone was seen a few times. The V gene end was trimmed by 6 bases and the J gene end by 6 bases; junction bases not matched to a gene: 7. This CDR3 comprises 13 residues. Germline loops: CDR1 MNHEY, CDR2 SVGEGT. Seattle patients were enrolled while actively infected and followed longitudinally.

The specimen was peripheral blood. The receptor was isolated from a woman in her sixties or seventies with COVID-19, enrolled during active disease. The chain links TRBV6-2 or TRBV6-3 to TRBJ1-2; 7 bases align to TRBD1. The CDR3 spells CASSPDRVHGYTF. CDR3 sequence (DNA): TGTGCCAGCAGCCCCGACAGGGTCCATGGCTACACCTTC.